This TCR beta chain emerged from a study of STAT3 mutations in large granular lymphocyte leukemia. Study-level results: In 6 of 18 patients, new TCR clonotypes emerged after therapy. At least one immunodominant TCR beta clonotype appeared in every T-cell large granular lymphocyte leukemia patient. Some patients had dominant TCR clones larger than their STAT3 mutant burden.

The protocol was immunoSEQ multiplex PCR, while the TCRdb copy is restricted to in-frame clones and leaves out a portion. The sample includes some 10,000 clones, about 85% seen only once; the top ten take about nine tenths. Of note for this clone: Antigen unknown.

This TCR came from a man older than 75 with T-cell large granular lymphocyte leukemia. Some clones in this sample may be carry-over from other donors' samples. Specimen: peripheral blood mononuclear cells.

This chain's CDR3 is CASSQATGWSGNTIYF. For the CDR3, the DNA is TGCGCCAGCAGCCAAGCTACAGGGTGGTCTGGAAACACCATATATTTT. This sequence joins TRBV4-3 and TRBJ1-3; possibly TRBD1 for D (6 bases). The V gene's germline CDR1 is LGHNA and CDR2 YSLEER. Trimming took 1 base from V and 1 from J, leaving 11 bases between them. The CDR3 loop spans 16 amino acids.